This TCR beta chain appears in the sequencing data of a study of cytomegalovirus exposure and HLA in healthy donors. The trim removed 7 bases at V and 2 bases at J, leaving 2 bases unmatched. CDR1 and CDR2 from the germline V gene are SNHLY and FYNNEI. This CDR3 is built from 13 residues. Clones were sequenced by immunoSEQ multiplex PCR, and TCRdb holds only the in-frame ones, with some missing. The data contain about 140,000 clones, about 90% of them seen just once; the ten biggest clones take up over 6.5%. The TCR was taken from a young woman in good health and CMV-seropositive. The chain combines TRBV2 with TRBJ1-2; 9 bases line up with TRBD1. Material: PBMCs. In DNA, the CDR3 is TGTGCCAGCATGGGGACAGGGAACTATGGCTACACCTTC. Translation: CASMGTGNYGYTF.